This T cell receptor beta chain originates from a study of blood T cell repertoires in COVID-19. Study at large: Acute-phase and convalescent COVID-19 samples originated in the United States, Italy and Spain. T cells, B-cell-depleted T cells, or PBMCs supplied cDNA or gDNA.

Source study methods: For nucleated cells, counts were estimated from reference gene primer amplification. The assay was immunoSEQ multiplex PCR, and TCRdb's table has in-frame clones only and misses some. V and J calls and clone size are given by that table; D and trimming were obtained from the DNA. This table has about 71,000 clones, about 80% appearing once. The CDR3 runs to 16 residues. This chain uses TRBV21-1 with TRBJ2-5; whether TRBD2, the table's D call, matches the DNA was not checked. TRBV21-1 is classified as a pseudogene. The clonotype was recovered from a woman older than 75 with acute or convalescent COVID-19. Sequencing used peripheral blood. CDR3 protein: CASSARLATLSETQYF. The CDR3 DNA is TGTGCCAGCAGCGCCCGACTAGCTACACTCTCTGAGACCCAGTACTTC.